The 6 T cell receptor beta chains reported below all come from one sample, sequenced in a study of cytomegalovirus exposure and HLA in healthy donors. Researchers ran the PCR with 60 Vbeta and 13 Jbeta primers. Profiled with immunoSEQ multiplex PCR; TCRdb holds only in-frame clones, not every one. Of around 180,000 clones in the sample, about 80% were seen once. The sequencing sample was made of PBMCs. These receptors all come from a man aged 18-30 years in good health and CMV-seronegative.

The V and J genes are TRBV2 and TRBJ2-7, with a possible D match to TRBD1 (6 bases). The ends were cut back, 4 bases at V and 3 bases at J, with 19 bases in the middle. The CDR3 loop spans 16 amino acids. Germline V lookup: CDR1 SNHLY, CDR2 FYNNEI. The CDR3 DNA reads TGTGCCAGCAGTGGGCTTCCAGACAGGCGGAACTACGAGCAGTACTTC. It translates to CASSGLPDRRNYEQYF.

The chain carries TRBV5-4 and TRBJ2-5; 12 nucleotides line up with TRBD2. The junction had 4 bases not matched to a gene; V was cut back by 0 bases and J by 4 bases. The germline CDR1 and CDR2 sequences are SGHNT and YYREEE (reference sequence). The CDR3 loop spans 16 amino acids. This CDR3 reads CASSLGLGLAGETQYF. In DNA form, the CDR3 reads TGTGCCAGCAGCTTGGGTCTGGGACTAGCGGGAGAGACCCAGTACTTC.

This clone occurred a few times. The chain carries TRBV20-1 and TRBJ2-3; D not resolved. Germline values: CDR1 DFQATT, CDR2 SNEGSKA (reference sequence). The CDR3 extends over 11 amino acids. Trimming removed 5 bases from V and 2 bases from J, with 5 bases in between. The CDR3 is CSAVNTDTQYF. The CDR3 DNA reads as TGCAGTGCTGTTAACACAGATACGCAGTATTTT.

The chain employs TRBV9 and TRBJ2-3; D is possibly TRBD1 (6 bases). Trimming shortened V by 0 bases and J by 2 bases, and 13 bases separated the two germline ends. This CDR3 is built from 16 residues. Germline V gene sequence: CDR1 SGDLS, CDR2 YYNGEE. The CDR3 spells CASSVEVTGYTDTQYF. As DNA, the CDR3 is TGTGCCAGCAGCGTAGAAGTAACAGGGTACACAGATACGCAGTATTTT. Full variable domain (rest looked up from reference TRBV9 and TRBJ2-3): DSGVTQTPKHLITATGQRVTLRCSPRSGDLSVYWYQQSLDQGLQFLIQYYNGEERAKGNILERFSAQQFPDLHSELNLSSLELGDSALYFCASSVEVTGYTDTQYFGPGTRLTVL.

V is TRBV11-2 and J is TRBJ2-3; TRBD1 matches 7 bases. The CDR3 spans 15 residues. Unmatched junction bases numbered 8, after V lost 7 bases and J lost 1 base. Germline CDR1 SGHAT, CDR2 FQNNGV. The CDR3 nucleotides are TGTGCCAGCACAATGTGGGACAGAGGCACAGATACGCAGTATTTT. It encodes CASTMWDRGTDTQYF.

The chain combines TRBV6-6 with TRBJ1-2; 9 bases map to TRBD1. The CDR3 is 15 amino acids. Germline V gene lookup returns CDR1 MNHNY and CDR2 SVGAGI (reference sequence). With 0 bases clipped from V and 4 bases from J, the junction kept 3 bases outside the gene matches. The CDR3 is CASSYSPDRGYGYTF. The CDR3 bases are TGTGCCAGCAGTTACTCCCCGGACAGGGGCTATGGCTACACCTTC.